The present T cell receptor (beta chain) was sequenced within a study of T cells after yellow fever vaccination. Study information: SMART-Seq v4 Ultra Low Input prepared the low-cell-number fractions. Study conclusions and caveats: High-abundance clonotypes from the bulk population could contaminate FACS-sorted repertoires. Boosting was followed by the reappearance of most primary-vaccination clones (just under 98% CD4, about 90% CD8).

With 6 bases removed from V and 4 bases from J, the gap between germline ends came to 21 bases. CDR3 size: 17 residues. Germline V CDR1 and CDR2: PRHDT, FYEKMQ (reference sequence). The study made its TCR cDNA through 5'RACE template switching. That step introduced a universal primer site along with UMIs. Each CDR3 protein gets one entry after TCRdb re-called the 5' RACE reads with MiXCR. The sample lists a few hundred thousand distinct CDR3 sequences, 4.1% occurring once. This clonotype was counted many times. The antigen remains undetermined. The starting material was PBMCs, obtained 5 days after the yellow fever booster vaccination. The TCR comes from a man aged 18 to 29 who received the YFV17D yellow fever vaccine. The chain carries TRBV13 and TRBJ2-2, with TRBD2 as a possible D gene (5 bases). CDR3 region: CASSKTEGSAFTGELFF. The CDR3 bases are TGTGCCAGCAGTAAAACCGAGGGTTCTGCCTTCACCGGGGAGCTGTTTTTT.